Presented here are 21 T cell receptor beta chains from one specimen sequenced in a study of cytomegalovirus exposure and HLA in healthy donors. Clones were read by immunoSEQ multiplex PCR, and TCRdb kept only the in-frame ones, dropping some. Here the sample spans about 240,000 clones, 75% to 90% being singletons. Sequenced material: PBMCs. The source is a woman aged 25 to 39 in good health and CMV-seropositive.

The chain employs TRBV4-1 and TRBJ1-1; no reliable D call. This CDR3 has 15 residues. The V and J ends lost 0 bases and 1 base respectively, with 9 bases between them. CDR1 is MGHRA and CDR2 is YSYEKL in the germline V gene. The CDR3 loop is CASSQDQQANTEAFF. CDR3 bases: TGCGCCAGCAGCCAAGATCAGCAGGCGAACACTGAAGCTTTCTTT.

J is TRBJ1-2 and V is TRBV6-6, with D possibly TRBD1 on 6 matching bases. This CDR3 is 15 amino acids long. Germline values: CDR1 MNHNY, CDR2 SVGAGI (reference sequence). Trimming stripped 5 bases from V and 2 bases from J, with 15 bases between. The CDR3 loop is CASSRQGLENYGYTF. In DNA, the CDR3 is TGTGCCAGCAGTCGCCAGGGGTTGGAGAACTATGGCTACACCTTC.

This clone was detected only once. The chain combines TRBV4-1 with TRBJ2-1; no definite D call. CDR1 is MGHRA and CDR2 is YSYEKL in the germline V gene. The CDR3 covers 16 residues. V lost 0 bases to trimming and J lost 6 bases, with 15 bases between them. The CDR3 sequence is CASSQDLIMGVNEQFF. The CDR3 DNA reads TGCGCCAGCAGCCAAGATCTTATCATGGGCGTCAATGAGCAGTTCTTC.

This clone showed up just once. The chain links TRBV5-1 to TRBJ2-1; TRBD2 matches at 8 bases. This CDR3 spans 15 amino acids. CDR1 SGHRS and CDR2 YFSETQ come from the germline V gene. V gave up 3 bases and J gave up 5 bases; unmatched junction bases: 7. The CDR3 reads CASSSSGSSHNEQFF. The CDR3, as DNA: TGCGCCAGCAGCTCGAGCGGGAGTTCCCACAATGAGCAGTTCTTC.

The chain uses TRBV9 and TRBJ2-3; 9 bases are a match to TRBD2. The CDR3 is made up of 14 amino acids. The ends lost 7 bases at V and 0 bases at J; junction bases unmatched: 3. The germline V gene encodes CDR1 SGDLS and CDR2 YYNGEE. CDR3 protein: CASSTSGSTDTQYF. Written as DNA, the CDR3 is TGTGCCAGCTCGACTAGCGGAAGCACAGATACGCAGTATTTT.

The V gene is TRBV7-6, the J gene TRBJ2-1; no firm D call. Germline CDR1 reads SGHVS; CDR2 reads FNYEAQ. The CDR3 consists of 15 residues. The V and J ends lost 5 bases and 5 bases respectively, with 16 bases between them. The CDR3 sequence is CASSPPVGRDNEQFF. The CDR3 DNA follows: TGTGCCAGCAGCCCCCCAGTGGGTCGGGACAATGAGCAGTTCTTC.

V is TRBV11-2 and J is TRBJ2-7; 10 bases fit TRBD1. This CDR3 contains 16 residues. Germline V CDR1 and CDR2: SGHAT, FQNNGV. Trimming at V came to 5 bases and at J to 3 bases, leaving 10 bases not matched to a gene. Here the CDR3 reads CASSHHPGTGVYEQYF. The CDR3 DNA is TGTGCCAGCAGCCACCACCCCGGGACAGGGGTCTACGAGCAGTACTTC.

The J gene is TRBJ2-7, the V gene TRBV5-1; 7 bases fit TRBD2. The CDR3 covers 13 residues. CDR1 is SGHRS and CDR2 is YFSETQ in the germline V gene. J was trimmed by 5 bases and V by 3 bases; bases with no gene match: 5. CDR3 region: CASSYGTKDEQYF. Here the CDR3 DNA reads TGCGCCAGCAGCTACGGGACTAAAGACGAGCAGTACTTC. The full variable domain, with the rest looked up from reference TRBV5-1 and TRBJ2-7, is KAGVTQTPRYLIKTRGQQVTLSCSPISGHRSVSWYQQTPGQGLQFLFEYFSETQRNKGNFPGRFSGRQFSNSRSEMNVSTLELGDSALYLCASSYGTKDEQYFGPGTRLTVT.

This chain joins TRBV27 and TRBJ1-5; D unresolved. The length of the CDR3 is 13 residues. Trimming took 5 bases from V and 11 from J, leaving 16 bases between them. Germline V gene sequence: CDR1 MNHEY, CDR2 SMNVEV (reference sequence). The DNA for the CDR3 is TGTGCCAGCAGTGCCGCCGGCACGAGGGCCCAGCATTTT. Translating gives CASSAAGTRAQHF.

The gene calls are TRBV6-1 and TRBJ1-1, with D possibly TRBD1 on 6 matching bases. CDR3 length equals 13 residues. Trimming removed 3 bases from V and 10 bases from J, with 15 bases in between. Germline CDR1 reads MNHNS; CDR2 reads SASEGT. CDR3 bases: TGTGCCAGCAGTGAGCCACAGGGTTTTGTAGCTTTCTTT. The encoded protein is CASSEPQGFVAFF.

The CDR3 region is CASQAGGRADTQYF. The CDR3 coding sequence is TGTGCCAGCCAGGCGGGGGGCCGGGCAGATACGCAGTATTTT. The V gene is TRBV28, the J gene TRBJ2-3; 8 bases map to TRBD2. V shed 8 bases and J 4 bases; nucleotides not matched to a gene: 8. Germline V CDR1 and CDR2: MDHEN, SYDVKM. This CDR3 is 14 amino acids long.

This chain connects TRBV7-6 to TRBJ2-7; TRBD1 matches 11 bases. The CDR3 extends over 17 amino acids. Germline CDR1 SGHVS, CDR2 FNYEAQ. The J segment lost 4 bases and the V segment lost 5 bases, leaving 13 bases of the junction unmatched. The CDR3 nucleotides are TGTGCCAGCAGCCCCGCCCCCGGGACAGGGGGTCAGTACGAGCAGTACTTC. Its protein is CASSPAPGTGGQYEQYF.

The gene calls are TRBV27 and TRBJ1-2, with D uncertain. V was cut by 3 bases and J by 4 bases, with 9 bases left in between. Germline V CDR1 and CDR2: MNHEY, SMNVEV (reference sequence). The CDR3 contains 13 residues. CDR3 residues: CASSFQAGYGYTF. DNA for the CDR3: TGTGCCAGCAGTTTTCAGGCGGGCTATGGCTACACCTTC.

The J gene is TRBJ2-2, the V gene TRBV19; D is unresolved. V lost 6 bases and J 5 bases, leaving 4 bases between the germline ends. CDR1 and CDR2 from the germline V gene are LNHDA and SQIVND (reference sequence). This CDR3 contains 11 residues. The CDR3 DNA reads as TGTGCCAGTAGAGAGACCGGGGAGCTGTTTTTT. Translation: CASRETGELFF.

V gene TRBV6-5 combines with J gene TRBJ1-2; 8 nucleotides match TRBD1. Germline V gives CDR1 MNHEY, CDR2 SVGAGI. The CDR3 contains 14 residues. J gave up 4 bases and V 5 bases, and 6 bases lay outside the gene matches. DNA for the CDR3: TGTGCCAGCAGTGGAGATGACAGGGGCTATGGCTACACCTTC. Amino acid sequence: CASSGDDRGYGYTF.

This clone has just one count. This chain uses TRBV4-1 with TRBJ1-4; D perhaps matches TRBD1 (6 bases). Trimming stripped 1 base from V and 8 bases from J, with 8 bases between. CDR3 length: 13 residues. Germline V gene sequence: CDR1 MGHRA, CDR2 YSYEKL. As DNA, the CDR3 is TGCGCCAGCAGCCAAGGGACAGACGAAAAACTGTTTTTT. Translation: CASSQGTDEKLFF.

The CDR3 nucleotides read TGTGCCAGCTCACCTTACGCGGGAGGTTCCTCCTACAATGAGCAGTTCTTC. This codes for CASSPYAGGSSYNEQFF. The chain carries TRBV18 and TRBJ2-1, with TRBD2 matching 8 bases. Germline CDR1 and CDR2: KGHSH and LQKENI. Germline trimming cut 3 bases from V and 0 bases from J; bases unmatched to any gene: 7. There are 17 residues in the CDR3.

V usage is TRBV6-4 and J usage is TRBJ2-7, with D unresolved. Germline V gene sequence: CDR1 MRHNA, CDR2 SNTAGT. The CDR3 is made up of 13 amino acids. V was cut by 5 bases and J by 1 base, with 9 bases left in between. CDR3 coding DNA: TGTGCCAGCAGTCAACAGAGTTCCTACGAGCAGTACTTC. As protein: CASSQQSSYEQYF.

V is TRBV30 and J is TRBJ2-1, with 12 bases identical to TRBD2. Per the germline V gene, CDR1 is GTSNPN and CDR2 is SVGIG (reference sequence). The CDR3 is made up of 15 amino acids. The J segment lost 7 bases and the V segment lost 1 base, leaving 5 bases of the junction unmatched. DNA of the CDR3: TGTGCCTGGAGTGGAGAGGGGACTAGCGGGAATGAGCAGTTCTTC. Protein sequence: CAWSGEGTSGNEQFF.

The sample holds a few counts of this clone. Here the CDR3 DNA reads TGTGCCAGCAGCTTAGAATGGGGGCTAGGATACGAGCAGTACTTC. Protein product: CASSLEWGLGYEQYF. V usage is TRBV11-2 and J usage is TRBJ2-7, with D maybe TRBD1 (6 bases). Trimming removed 0 bases from V and 4 bases from J, with 13 bases in between. The CDR3 is 15 amino acids. CDR1 is SGHAT and CDR2 is FQNNGV in the germline V gene.

The chain joins TRBV28 to TRBJ1-2; D uncertain. V lost 2 bases and J 4 bases, leaving 8 bases between the germline ends. Germline V gene lookup returns CDR1 MDHEN and CDR2 SYDVKM. The CDR3 sequence is 13 residues long. The CDR3 sequence: CASSLAQFYGYTF. The CDR3 bases are TGTGCCAGCAGTTTAGCCCAGTTCTATGGCTACACCTTC.